This T cell receptor (beta chain) came from a study of STAT3 mutations in large granular lymphocyte leukemia. Study-level findings and limits: In T-cell large granular lymphocyte leukemia, about half of patients showed multiple immunodominant subclonotypes.

Germline V gene lookup returns CDR1 PRHDT and CDR2 FYEKMQ (reference sequence). V was pared by 3 bases and J by 0 bases, with 10 bases between. The CDR3 runs to 15 residues. Note on this clone: Its target is unknown.

Generated by immunoSEQ multiplex PCR, the TCRdb table keeps only in-frame clones and is missing some. The sample holds about 10,000 clones; about 52% are singletons and the top ten take around 8.3%. This sequence joins TRBV13 and TRBJ2-3; possible D gene TRBD2, 5 bases. This sequence originates from a boy between 5 and 17 years old with T-cell large granular lymphocyte leukemia. Some clones in this sample may be carry-over from other donors' samples. Sequenced sample: peripheral blood mononuclear cells. CDR3 in DNA: TGTGCCAGCAGCTTCCGGACTGGTAGCACAGATACGCAGTATTTT. Its protein is CASSFRTGSTDTQYF.